This T cell receptor beta chain was captured in a study of neurological immune-mediated disorders. Study information: In a group of some 35 multiple sclerosis patients, roughly 30 had the relapsing-remitting type and 3 had the secondary progressive type.

The cDNA came from 5'RACE with 10-nucleotide random UMIs. TCRdb fed the 5' RACE reads into MiXCR, producing one record per CDR3 protein. Found here are some 66,000 distinct CDR3 sequences, less than 5.5% of them singletons; the top ten hold less than 8%. CDR3 length equals 14 residues. V shed 6 bases, J shed 11 bases, and the junction held 10 bases outside the gene matches. This TCR was recovered from a man younger than 40 with multiple sclerosis. This chain joins TRBV12-3 or TRBV12-4 and TRBJ2-1; 10 positions match TRBD2. The specimen sequenced was PBMCs. CDR3 protein: CASRVAGGWGKQFF. CDR3 in DNA: TGTGCCAGCAGGGTAGCGGGGGGCTGGGGAAAGCAGTTCTTC.